These 27 T cell receptor beta chains share one sample of origin, sequenced in a study of CD8 T cells in Susac syndrome. RNA, at roughly 0.5 to 1 ug, was reverse transcribed with random hexamers. From the immunoSEQ multiplex PCR reads, TCRdb called clonotypes with MiXCR, one entry per CDR3 protein. Of about 150,000 distinct CDR3 sequences in the sample, about 96% were seen once. The sequenced material came from CD4+ T cells from PBMCs. The receptor source for this set is a human donor with Susac syndrome.

This chain uses TRBV7-6 with TRBJ2-5, with D tentatively TRBD2 (6 bases). V dropped 5 bases and J dropped 2 bases, with 15 bases sitting between them. This CDR3 region has 15 residues. Germline V CDR1 and CDR2: SGHVS, FNYEAQ. In DNA, the CDR3 is TGTGCCAGCAGCCCGCGGGGAGTAGGGCAAGAGACCCAGTACTTC. Translated: CASSPRGVGQETQYF.

The chain has TRBV9 and TRBJ1-1; D is undetermined. Deletions cut 2 bases from V and 1 base from J, with 6 bases between. The CDR3 totals 13 residues. CDR1 is SGDLS and CDR2 is YYNGEE in the germline V gene. This CDR3 reads CASSVAGNTEAFF. DNA for the CDR3: TGTGCCAGCAGCGTCGCAGGGAACACTGAAGCTTTCTTT.

The chain uses TRBV4-1 and TRBJ2-2; D possibly uses TRBD1 or TRBD2 (5 bases each). This CDR3 spans 15 amino acids. Germline values: CDR1 MGHRA, CDR2 YSYEKL. V was trimmed by 4 bases and J by 7 bases, leaving 16 bases between them. This CDR3 is CASSLLGGWNGELFF. Here the CDR3 DNA reads TGCGCCAGCAGCCTTCTTGGGGGTTGGAACGGGGAGCTGTTTTTT.

The count of this clonotype is one. This chain connects TRBV12-3 or TRBV12-4 to TRBJ2-7; D unclear. This CDR3 region has 11 residues. Trimming stripped 5 bases from V and 8 bases from J, with 10 bases between. The chain's CDR3 is CASSISGQQYF. The CDR3 bases are TGTGCCAGCAGTATTTCGGGCCAGCAGTACTTC.

This sequence joins TRBV4-3 and TRBJ1-2; D might be TRBD1 (5 bases). Germline assignment: CDR1 LGHNA and CDR2 YSLEER. V was trimmed by 0 bases and J by 4 bases, leaving 15 bases between them. The CDR3 loop spans 16 amino acids. DNA for the CDR3: TGCGCCAGCAGCCAAGATAGGGGTTGGGACGTCTATGGCTACACCTTC. It specifies CASSQDRGWDVYGYTF.

This rearrangement joins TRBV20-1 to TRBJ1-1; perhaps TRBD1 as D (5 bases). V lost 2 bases to trimming and J lost 4 bases, with 14 bases between them. The CDR3 has 14 residues. The germline V gene has CDR1 DFQATT and CDR2 SNEGSKA (reference sequence). As DNA, the CDR3 is TGCAGTGCTAGACCGGGACGGCGAAGCACTGAAGCTTTCTTT. As protein: CSARPGRRSTEAFF.

This sequence joins TRBV20-1 and TRBJ1-2; D is unclear. This CDR3 contains 9 residues. Germline V CDR1 and CDR2: DFQATT, SNEGSKA (reference sequence). The CDR3, as DNA: TGCAGCGCAGAGGATGGCTACACCTTC. This codes for CSAEDGYTF.

The V and J genes are TRBV27 and TRBJ2-5; D ambiguous. Trimming took 3 bases from V and 5 from J, leaving 10 bases between them. There are 13 residues in the CDR3. The germline V gene has CDR1 MNHEY and CDR2 SMNVEV (reference sequence). The CDR3 protein is CASSFALQETQYF. CDR3 sequence (DNA): TGTGCCAGCAGTTTTGCCCTCCAGGAGACCCAGTACTTC.

This clonotype has a single count. The chain links TRBV6-5 to TRBJ1-2; D is perhaps TRBD1 (6 bases). The CDR3 loop spans 13 amino acids. Per the germline V gene, CDR1 is MNHEY and CDR2 is SVGAGI. V was cut by 8 bases and J by 7 bases, with 17 bases left in between. CDR3 bases: TGTGCCAGCTACTCGGGGGGGGGCATTGGCTACACCTTC. It translates to CASYSGGGIGYTF.

The gene calls are TRBV29-1 and TRBJ2-1, with TRBD2 matching 9 bases. This CDR3 comprises 14 residues. V lost 6 bases and J lost 4; bases outside the gene matches: 7. Germline CDR1 and CDR2: SQVTM and ANQGSEA. CDR3: CSVSLAGLYNEQFF. CDR3 DNA sequence: TGCAGCGTCTCTCTAGCGGGGCTATACAATGAGCAGTTCTTC.

This chain connects TRBV29-1 to TRBJ2-2; D tentatively fits TRBD1 or TRBD2 (6 bases each). The germline CDR1 and CDR2 sequences are SQVTM and ANQGSEA. V lost 2 bases and J 3 bases, leaving 16 bases between the germline ends. The CDR3 covers 16 residues. CDR3 sequence reads: CSVEPNQGTHTGELFF. CDR3 DNA: TGCAGCGTTGAACCCAACCAGGGGACTCACACCGGGGAGCTGTTTTTT.

This rearrangement joins TRBV30 to TRBJ2-2; possibly TRBD1 for D (6 bases). The CDR3 has 11 amino acids. Germline CDR1 is GTSNPN and CDR2 is SVGIG (reference sequence). The V end was cut by 5 bases, the J end by 8 bases, with 9 bases between. CDR3 loop: CAWGTGGELFF. CDR3 nucleotide sequence: TGTGCCTGGGGTACAGGGGGGGAGCTGTTTTTT.

This rearrangement joins TRBV29-1 to TRBJ2-1, with a possible D match to TRBD1 (6 bases). The CDR3 is made up of 16 amino acids. Germline assignment: CDR1 SQVTM and CDR2 ANQGSEA. V lost 1 base, J lost 0 bases, and 13 bases lay in between. In nucleotides, the CDR3 is TGCAGCGTTGAAGCCCCCGGACAGAGCTCCTACAATGAGCAGTTCTTC. Protein product: CSVEAPGQSSYNEQFF.

The chain couples TRBV28 to TRBJ2-2; D is ambiguous. This CDR3 region has 14 residues. From germline, CDR1 is MDHEN and CDR2 SYDVKM. Trimming took off 6 bases at V and 1 base at J, with 9 bases between the two ends. CDR3 in amino acids: CASRRTGNTGELFF. CDR3 sequence (DNA): TGTGCCAGCAGGCGGACGGGGAACACCGGGGAGCTGTTTTTT.

The V call is TRBV27, the J call TRBJ2-7; D is unclear. This CDR3 has 13 amino acids. The germline V gene encodes CDR1 MNHEY and CDR2 SMNVEV (reference sequence). V gave up 8 bases and J gave up 2 bases, with 13 bases separating them. The CDR3 nucleotides read TGTGCCAGCTTCGGACCGCCGACCTACGAGCAGTACTTC. Encoded protein: CASFGPPTYEQYF.

The chain combines TRBV29-1 with TRBJ2-1, with a weak D call TRBD1 (6 bases). Trimming stripped 6 bases from V and 7 bases from J, with 13 bases between. The CDR3 totals 12 residues. Germline CDR1 is SQVTM and CDR2 is ANQGSEA. As DNA, the CDR3 is TGCAGCGTCTGGGGGCGAGGGAATGAGCAGTTCTTC. As protein: CSVWGRGNEQFF.

The chain joins TRBV11-2 to TRBJ2-4; D gene uncertain. Germline V gene lookup returns CDR1 SGHAT and CDR2 FQNNGV. Trimming removed 0 bases from V and 3 bases from J, with 6 bases in between. The CDR3 covers 14 residues. The CDR3 loop is CASSLDSVKNIQYF. The CDR3 DNA sequence: TGTGCCAGCAGCTTAGATAGTGTCAAAAACATTCAGTACTTC. Full variable domain (remainder filled in from reference TRBV11-2 and TRBJ2-4): EAGVAQSPRYKIIEKRQSVAFWCNPISGHATLYWYQQILGQGPKLLIQFQNNGVVDDSQLPKDRFSAERLKGVDSTLKIQPAKLEDSAVYLCASSLDSVKNIQYFGAGTRLSVL.

The CDR3 region is CATSRGGPDTQYF. CDR3 sequence (DNA): TGTGCCACCAGCAGAGGTGGGCCAGATACGCAGTATTTT. The gene calls are TRBV15 and TRBJ2-3, with D unresolved. The ends were cut back, 1 base at V and 4 bases at J, with 6 bases in the middle. CDR3 length: 13 residues. Germline loops: CDR1 LNHNV, CDR2 YYDKDF (reference sequence).

This chain links TRBV24-1 with TRBJ2-1; 11 nucleotides agree with TRBD2. Germline V gene lookup returns CDR1 KGHDR and CDR2 SFDVKD. The CDR3 contains 18 residues. With V trimmed by 3 bases and J by 0 bases, 6 bases remained unmatched. CDR3 sequence reads: CATSDRTSGGYSYNEQFF. CDR3 sequence (DNA): TGTGCCACCAGTGATCGTACTAGCGGGGGCTACTCCTACAATGAGCAGTTCTTC.

This rearrangement joins TRBV2 to TRBJ2-7, with 12 bases aligning to TRBD2. The germline CDR1 and CDR2 sequences are SNHLY and FYNNEI. This CDR3 contains 15 residues. V lost 6 bases to trimming and J lost 5 bases; unmatched junction nucleotides: 8. CDR3 nucleotides: TGTGCCAGCAGAAGGACTAGCGGGATGGTTAACGAGCAGTACTTC. Translating gives CASRRTSGMVNEQYF.

J is TRBJ2-6 and V is TRBV12-3 or TRBV12-4; TRBD1 aligns across 7 bases. The CDR3 is 16 residues long. The V and J ends lost 5 bases and 1 base, in that order; junction bases with no gene match: 5. The CDR3 protein is CASSLTRGSGANVLTF. As DNA, the CDR3 is TGTGCCAGCAGTCTCACCAGGGGGTCTGGGGCCAACGTCCTGACTTTC.

This clonotype was observed once. The chain joins TRBV19 to TRBJ1-2; 7 positions match TRBD1. Germline trimming cut 6 bases from V and 2 bases from J; bases unmatched to any gene: 6. The CDR3 consists of 14 residues. Germline V CDR1 and CDR2: LNHDA, SQIVND (reference sequence). CDR3 nucleotides: TGTGCCAGTAGCGTAATCAGGGGGAACTATGGCTACACCTTC. Protein sequence: CASSVIRGNYGYTF.

The CDR3 sequence: CASNGQSYSNQPQHF. CDR3 in DNA: TGTGCCAGTAACGGCCAGTCGTATAGCAATCAGCCCCAGCATTTT. The V and J genes are TRBV19 and TRBJ1-5; no firm D call. The CDR3 runs to 15 residues. Trimming removed 7 bases at V and 0 bases at J, with 13 bases between. The germline V gene has CDR1 LNHDA and CDR2 SQIVND (reference sequence). Full variable domain (outside the CDR3, taken from reference TRBV19 and TRBJ1-5): DGGITQSPKYLFRKEGQNVTLSCEQNLNHDAMYWYRQDPGQGLRLIYYSQIVNDFQKGDIAEGYSVSREKKESFPLTVTSAQKNPTAFYLCASNGQSYSNQPQHFGDGTRLSIL.

The chain recombines TRBV4-3 with TRBJ2-3, with D possibly matching TRBD2 (5 bases). The CDR3 is made up of 16 amino acids. Germline V lookup: CDR1 LGHNA, CDR2 YSLEER. Trimming took 1 base from V and 1 from J, leaving 12 bases between them. CDR3 sequence reads: CASSQGSSRRTDTQYF. DNA of the CDR3: TGCGCCAGCAGCCAAGGGTCTAGCCGGCGCACAGATACGCAGTATTTT.

The genes are TRBV20-1 and TRBJ2-1; D is unresolved. The V end lost 3 bases, the J end lost 0 bases, and 15 bases lay between the germline ends. CDR1 and CDR2 from the germline V gene are DFQATT and SNEGSKA (reference sequence). There are 16 residues in the CDR3. CDR3 nucleotides: TGCAGTGCTAGTGTGTTGGGTGGCACCTCCTACAATGAGCAGTTCTTC. Protein sequence: CSASVLGGTSYNEQFF.

This chain links TRBV9 with TRBJ1-1; D is unclear. CDR1 is SGDLS and CDR2 is YYNGEE in the germline V gene. The CDR3 is 14 residues long. V lost 4 bases and J 3 bases, leaving 13 bases between the germline ends. The CDR3 coding sequence is TGTGCCAGCAGCTTCCGAGATAGCGACACTGAAGCTTTCTTT. Protein: CASSFRDSDTEAFF. Using reference TRBV9 and TRBJ1-1 for the parts outside the CDR3, the full variable domain is DSGVTQTPKHLITATGQRVTLRCSPRSGDLSVYWYQQSLDQGLQFLIQYYNGEERAKGNILERFSAQQFPDLHSELNLSSLELGDSALYFCASSFRDSDTEAFFGQGTRLTVV.

The J gene is TRBJ1-2, the V gene TRBV28; maybe TRBD1 (5 bases). This CDR3 has 14 amino acids. Between the trimmed V and J ends, which lost 6 bases and 1 base, there was a span of 12 bases. The germline V gene encodes CDR1 MDHEN and CDR2 SYDVKM. The CDR3 is CASSPGTYNYGYTF. Written as DNA, the CDR3 is TGTGCCAGCAGCCCCGGGACGTATAACTATGGCTACACCTTC.